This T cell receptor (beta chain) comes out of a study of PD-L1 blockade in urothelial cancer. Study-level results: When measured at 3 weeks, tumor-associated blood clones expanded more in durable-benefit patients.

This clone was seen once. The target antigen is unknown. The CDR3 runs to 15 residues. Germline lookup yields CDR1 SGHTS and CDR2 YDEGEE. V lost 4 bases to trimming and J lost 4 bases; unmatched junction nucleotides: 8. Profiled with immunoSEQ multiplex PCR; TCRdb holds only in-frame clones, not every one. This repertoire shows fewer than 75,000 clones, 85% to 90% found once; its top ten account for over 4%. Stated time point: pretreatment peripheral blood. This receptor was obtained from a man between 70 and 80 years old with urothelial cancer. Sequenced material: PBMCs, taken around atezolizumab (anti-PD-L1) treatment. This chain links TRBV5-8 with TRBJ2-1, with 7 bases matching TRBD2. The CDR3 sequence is CASSRRLAPYNEQFF. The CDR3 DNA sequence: TGTGCCAGCAGCCGTCGACTAGCTCCATACAATGAGCAGTTCTTC.